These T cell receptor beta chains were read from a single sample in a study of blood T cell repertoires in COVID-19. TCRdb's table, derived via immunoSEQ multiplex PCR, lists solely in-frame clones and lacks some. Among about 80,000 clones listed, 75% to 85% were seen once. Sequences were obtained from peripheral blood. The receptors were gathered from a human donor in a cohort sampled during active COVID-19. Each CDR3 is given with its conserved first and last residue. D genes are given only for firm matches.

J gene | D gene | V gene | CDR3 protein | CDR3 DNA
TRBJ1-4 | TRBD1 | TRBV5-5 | CASSYRDRWDSTNEKLFF | TGTGCCAGCAGCTACCGGGACAGATGGGATTCAACTAATGAAAAACTGTTTTTT
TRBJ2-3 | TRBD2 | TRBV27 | CASSSRTSGGADTQYF | TGTGCCAGCAGTTCCCGGACTAGCGGGGGGGCAGATACGCAGTATTTT
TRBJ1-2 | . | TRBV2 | CASFEGRVGGYTF | TGTGCCAGCTTTGAAGGTCGGGTAGGAGGCTACACCTTC
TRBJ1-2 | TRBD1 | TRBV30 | CAWSPTGGPRYGYTF | TGTGCCTGGAGTCCCACAGGGGGTCCGCGCTATGGCTACACCTTC
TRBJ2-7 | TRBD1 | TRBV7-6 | CASSLAGADRDEQYF | TGTGCCAGCAGCTTAGCTGGCGCGGACAGGGACGAGCAGTACTTC
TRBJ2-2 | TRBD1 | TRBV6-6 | CASSLRDSSTGELFF | TGTGCCAGTTCACTCCGGGACAGCTCAACCGGGGAGCTGTTTTTT
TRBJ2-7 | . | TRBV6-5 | CASGSGAYEQYF | TGTGCCAGCGGCTCGGGGGCCTACGAGCAGTACTTC
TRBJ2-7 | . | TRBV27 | CASSLAQSYEQYF | TGTGCCAGCAGTTTGGCACAATCCTACGAGCAGTACTTC
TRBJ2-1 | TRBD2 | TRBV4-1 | CASKPTLLADYNEQFF | TGCGCCAGCAAGCCAACGTTACTAGCGGATTACAATGAGCAGTTCTTC
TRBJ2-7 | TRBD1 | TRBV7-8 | CASWGTGGSHEQYF | TGTGCCAGCTGGGGGACAGGGGGCTCCCACGAGCAGTACTTC
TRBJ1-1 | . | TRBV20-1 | CSARGHTEAFF | TGCAGTGCTAGGGGCCACACTGAAGCTTTCTTT
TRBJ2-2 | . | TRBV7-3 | CASSLSGRSTGELFF | TGTGCCAGCAGCTTAAGTGGCAGATCCACCGGGGAGCTGTTTTTT
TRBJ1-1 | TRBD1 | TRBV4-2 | CASSSPQGLEAFF | TGTGCCAGCAGCTCCCCACAGGGGCTTGAAGCTTTCTTT
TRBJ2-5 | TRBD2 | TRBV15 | CATSRRAGGRRETQYF | TGTGCCACCAGCAGAAGGGCGGGGGGGCGGAGAGAGACCCAGTACTTC
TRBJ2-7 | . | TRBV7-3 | CASSLIGGDRTYEQYF | TGTGCCAGCAGCTTAATAGGAGGGGATAGGACCTACGAGCAGTACTTC
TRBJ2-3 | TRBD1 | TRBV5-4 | CASSPNTGENTDTQYF | TGTGCCAGCAGCCCCAACACAGGGGAGAACACAGATACGCAGTATTTT